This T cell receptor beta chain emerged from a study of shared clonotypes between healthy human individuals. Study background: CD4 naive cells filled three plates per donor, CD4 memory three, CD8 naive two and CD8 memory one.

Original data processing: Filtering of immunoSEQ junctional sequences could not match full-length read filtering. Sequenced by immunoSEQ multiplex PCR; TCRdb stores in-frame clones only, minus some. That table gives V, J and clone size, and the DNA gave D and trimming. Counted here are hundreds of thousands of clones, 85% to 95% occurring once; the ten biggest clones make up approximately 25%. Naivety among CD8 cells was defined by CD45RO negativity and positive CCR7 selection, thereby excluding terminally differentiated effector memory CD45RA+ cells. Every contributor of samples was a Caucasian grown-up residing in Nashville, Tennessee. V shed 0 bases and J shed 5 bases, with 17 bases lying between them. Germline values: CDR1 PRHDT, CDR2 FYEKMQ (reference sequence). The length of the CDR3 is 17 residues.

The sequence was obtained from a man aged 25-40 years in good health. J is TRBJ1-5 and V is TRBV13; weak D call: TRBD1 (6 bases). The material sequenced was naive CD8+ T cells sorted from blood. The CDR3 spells CASSLGLTQGVDQPQHF. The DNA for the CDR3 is TGTGCCAGCAGCTTAGGCCTAACACAGGGCGTCGATCAGCCCCAGCATTTT.